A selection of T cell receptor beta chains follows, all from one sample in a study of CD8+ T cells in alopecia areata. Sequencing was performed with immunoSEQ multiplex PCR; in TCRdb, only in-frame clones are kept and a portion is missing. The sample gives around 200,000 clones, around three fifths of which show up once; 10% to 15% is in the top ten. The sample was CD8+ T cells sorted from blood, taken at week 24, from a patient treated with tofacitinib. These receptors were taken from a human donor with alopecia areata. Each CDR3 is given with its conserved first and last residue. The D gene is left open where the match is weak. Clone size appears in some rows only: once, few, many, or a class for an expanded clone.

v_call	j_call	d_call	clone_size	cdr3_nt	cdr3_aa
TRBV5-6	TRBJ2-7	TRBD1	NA	TGTGCCAGCAGTCCCGGACAGGGTATAGACGAGCAGTACTTC	CASSPGQGIDEQYF
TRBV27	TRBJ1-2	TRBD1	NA	TGTGCCAGCGGCCCCACACGACAGGGATGGAATGGCTACACCTTC	CASGPTRQGWNGYTF
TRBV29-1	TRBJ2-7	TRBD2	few	TGCAGCGTGCTAGCGGGGAACACCTACGAGCAGTACTTC	CSVLAGNTYEQYF
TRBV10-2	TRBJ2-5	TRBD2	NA	TGCGCCAGCAGTGTGGGACTAACGGAGACCCAGTACTTC	CASSVGLTETQYF
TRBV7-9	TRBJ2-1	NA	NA	TGTGCCAGCAGCTTAGCCCCCAGGGTGTCCGATGAGCAGTTCTTC	CASSLAPRVSDEQFF
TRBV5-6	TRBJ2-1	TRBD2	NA	TGTGCCAGCAGCCTTAGCGGGAGTGAGCAGTTCTTC	CASSLSGSEQFF
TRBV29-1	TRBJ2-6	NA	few	TGCAGCGCCTTCGGGGCCAACGTCCTGACTTTC	CSAFGANVLTF
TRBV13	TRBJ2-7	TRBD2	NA	TGTGCCAGCAGCTCGGGGACTAGCGGGGGGTACTACGAGCAGTACTTC	CASSSGTSGGYYEQYF
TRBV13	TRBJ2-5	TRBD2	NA	TGTGCCAGCAGCTCCCGCGTGGAAGTAGCGGGAGAGACCCAGTACTTC	CASSSRVEVAGETQYF
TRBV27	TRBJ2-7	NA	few	TGTGCCAGCAGTTTGGCAGATACCTACGAGCAGTACTTC	CASSLADTYEQYF
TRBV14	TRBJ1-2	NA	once	TGTGCCAGCAGCCAAGATGGTTGGCGATATGGCTACACCTTC	CASSQDGWRYGYTF
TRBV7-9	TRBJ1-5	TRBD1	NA	TGTGCCAGCAGCCCGGACAGGAATCAGCCCCAGCATTTT	CASSPDRNQPQHF
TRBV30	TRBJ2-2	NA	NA	TGTGCCCGGAACGGGGGGAACACCGGGGAGCTGTTTTTT	CARNGGNTGELFF
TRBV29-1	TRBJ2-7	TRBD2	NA	TGCAGCGCGCGGCCTAGCGGGGGCTACGAGCAGTACTTC	CSARPSGGYEQYF
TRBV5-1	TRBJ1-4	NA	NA	TGCGCCAGCAGCTTGGAAAGGGGATTCGGGGAAAAACTGTTTTTT	CASSLERGFGEKLFF
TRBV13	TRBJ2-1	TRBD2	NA	TGTGCCAGCAGCTCGGCTAGCGGGGGGGCCGCCAATGAGCAGTTCTTC	CASSSASGGAANEQFF
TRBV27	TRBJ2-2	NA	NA	TGTGCCAGCAGTTTCTCGGGGGACACCGGGGAGCTGTTTTTT	CASSFSGDTGELFF
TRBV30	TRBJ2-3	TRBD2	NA	TGTGCCTGGAGTGTAGCGGGGGGTCCCACAGATACGCAGTATTTT	CAWSVAGGPTDTQYF
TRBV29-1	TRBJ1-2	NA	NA	TGCAGCGTTGAAGTCAGGGTTGGCTACACCTTC	CSVEVRVGYTF
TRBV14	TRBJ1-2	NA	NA	TGTGCCAGCAGCCAAGGGAACGCACGGAGGGATGGCTACACCTTC	CASSQGNARRDGYTF
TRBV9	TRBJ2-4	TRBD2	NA	TGTGCCAGCAGCCACTCTAGCGGGGGGGCTCGGGACATTCAGTACTTC	CASSHSSGGARDIQYF
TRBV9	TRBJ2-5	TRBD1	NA	TGTGCCAGTATGGACAGGACCGGGGCCCAGTACTTC	CASMDRTGAQYF
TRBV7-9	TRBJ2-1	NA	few	TGTGCCAGCAGCGAGGGACTGAGCTCCTACAATGAGCAGTTCTTC	CASSEGLSSYNEQFF
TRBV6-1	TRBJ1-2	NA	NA	TGTGCCAGCAGTGATATGGCAGCGTGGGGCTACACCTTC	CASSDMAAWGYTF
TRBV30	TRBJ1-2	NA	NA	TGTGCCGTCCCCTCAGGGAGGTACTATGGCTACACCTTC	CAVPSGRYYGYTF
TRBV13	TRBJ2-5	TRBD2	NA	TGTGCCAGCAGCTTATTGGCGGGGGGTGGACGAGAGACCCAGTACTTC	CASSLLAGGGRETQYF